This TCR beta chain was profiled in a study of STAT5B mutations in CD4+ large granular lymphocyte leukemia. In the study overall: Healthy donors showed HLA-associated enrichment of the CDR3 'QG' motif. Study findings and constraints: Without putative leukemic clones, patient CD4-sorted repertoires remained more clonal than healthy CD4+ repertoires. 8/27 top patient clones versus 2/35 control clones were TRBV06-family.

Method: immunoSEQ multiplex PCR; TCRdb's copy keeps in-frame clones and lacks some. The profile shows over 30,000 clones, roughly 76% of them singletons. Comments on this clone: Its cognate antigen is unknown.

Germline-derived CDR1 and CDR2 are MGHDK and SYGVNS. The CDR3 sequence is 12 residues long. V lost 2 bases to trimming and J lost 2 bases, with 4 bases between them. Sequenced material: CD4+ T cells from blood buffy coats. The chain couples TRBV25-1 to TRBJ2-7; D call uncertain. The TCR was taken from a human donor in good health. The CDR3, as DNA: TGTGCCAGCAGTGAAGGGGCCTACGAGCAGTACTTC. Translated, it gives CASSEGAYEQYF.